The 27 T cell receptor beta chains below all came from one sample that was sequenced in a study of naive and memory T cell subsets. Findings and limits, study-wide: Possibly reflecting memory cells re-expressing CD45RA, a few larger clonotypes occurred in naive repertoires, especially CD8.

No antigens are known for them. The beta constant-region primer was an equimolar mix of two oligonucleotides covering TRBC1 and TRBC2. The ligated cDNA underwent four PCR rounds using SP2 and nested alpha and beta constant-region primers. TCRdb called the UMI-ligation and nested PCR reads again in MiXCR, with one record for every CDR3 protein. Of over 130,000 distinct CDR3 sequences listed, approximately 21% are singletons. Sequenced sample: naive CD8+ T cells from blood. These receptor sequences come from a human donor in good health.

There are a few counts of this clonotype. This chain links TRBV6-2 or TRBV6-3 with TRBJ2-1, with D perhaps being TRBD1 or TRBD2 (5 bases each). Trimming removed 5 bases at V and 5 bases at J, with 13 bases between. The CDR3 length is 14 residues. Germline V gene sequence: CDR1 MNHEY, CDR2 SVGEGT. Written as DNA, the CDR3 is TGTGCCAGCAGTCTACCAGGGACCAACAATGAGCAGTTCTTC. Translating it yields CASSLPGTNNEQFF.

CDR3 amino acids: CASSPQRLAGEYEQYF. The CDR3, as DNA: TGTGCCAGCAGTCCCCAACGACTAGCGGGAGAATACGAGCAGTACTTC. The chain couples TRBV28 to TRBJ2-7, with TRBD2 identical over 12 bases. CDR3 length: 16 residues. Germline V gene sequence: CDR1 MDHEN, CDR2 SYDVKM. Trimming cost V 5 bases and J 4 bases; bases outside gene matches: 9.

The chain uses TRBV7-9 and TRBJ1-2; perhaps TRBD1 as D (6 bases). Germline V CDR1 and CDR2: SEHNR, FQNEAQ (reference sequence). V lost 5 bases and J 9 bases, leaving 10 bases between the germline ends. The CDR3 has 11 residues. CDR3 sequence reads: CASSIRGSYTF. The CDR3 DNA reads as TGTGCCAGCAGCATCAGGGGAAGCTACACCTTC.

The chain is built from TRBV10-3 and TRBJ2-7, with 7 bases lining up with TRBD2. V shed 3 bases and J 6 bases; nucleotides not matched to a gene: 2. The CDR3 consists of 12 residues. Germline loops: CDR1 ENHRY, CDR2 SYGVKD. The CDR3: CAISDSGGEQYF. CDR3 in DNA: TGTGCCATCAGTGATTCGGGGGGCGAGCAGTACTTC.

This sequence joins TRBV7-2 and TRBJ1-2; 9 bases fit TRBD1. The CDR3 runs to 13 residues. The germline gives CDR1 SGHTA, CDR2 FQGNSA. Trimming cost V 5 bases and J 7 bases; bases outside gene matches: 5. CDR3 region: CASSPTGGGGYTF. Here the CDR3 DNA reads TGTGCCAGCAGCCCTACAGGGGGCGGTGGCTACACCTTC.

This rearrangement joins TRBV5-6 to TRBJ1-1; no clear D. Germline CDR1 SGHDT, CDR2 YYEEEE. This CDR3 contains 15 residues. With 4 bases removed from V and 1 base from J, the gap between germline ends came to 14 bases. The CDR3 here is CASSLPWTENTEAFF. CDR3 in DNA: TGTGCCAGCAGCCTGCCTTGGACGGAGAACACTGAAGCTTTCTTT.

The genes are TRBV16 and TRBJ2-7, with unresolved D. V lost 3 bases, J lost 1 base, and 7 bases lay in between. The CDR3 has 13 amino acids. Per germline, CDR1 KGHSY and CDR2 FQNENV. CDR3 residues: CASSQDISYEQYF. For the CDR3, the DNA is TGTGCCAGCAGCCAGGATATTTCCTACGAGCAGTACTTC.

CDR3 sequence reads: CSASLSLAGNNINEQFF. For the CDR3, the DNA is TGCAGTGCTAGCCTCTCTTTAGCGGGGAACAATATCAATGAGCAGTTCTTC. The chain carries TRBV20-1 and TRBJ2-1, with TRBD2 matching over 8 bases. Germline V gives CDR1 DFQATT, CDR2 SNEGSKA (reference sequence). V shed 3 bases and J 6 bases; nucleotides not matched to a gene: 16. The CDR3 covers 17 residues.

This clonotype was found a few times. The rearrangement links TRBV19 to TRBJ2-3; D not certain. Germline V gene sequence: CDR1 LNHDA, CDR2 SQIVND (reference sequence). Trimming pared 4 bases from V and 6 bases from J, leaving 14 bases between. The CDR3 extends over 14 amino acids. CDR3 amino acids: CASSREVAPDTQYF. The CDR3 bases are TGTGCCAGTAGTAGGGAAGTAGCACCGGATACGCAGTATTTT.

This clonotype was detected a few times. V usage is TRBV29-1 and J usage is TRBJ2-1, with a weak D call TRBD1 (5 bases). The CDR3 has 13 residues. Deletions cut 7 bases from V and 6 bases from J, with 16 bases between. The V gene's germline CDR1 is SQVTM and CDR2 ANQGSEA. The chain's CDR3 is CSGAQKGVNEQFF. Here the CDR3 DNA reads TGCAGCGGGGCCCAGAAAGGGGTCAATGAGCAGTTCTTC.

The V and J genes are TRBV10-3 and TRBJ2-2; 13 bases map to TRBD2. CDR1 and CDR2 (germline): ENHRY, SYGVKD. V dropped 8 bases and J dropped 4; count of bases not matched to a gene: 1. The CDR3 has 14 amino acids. DNA for the CDR3: TGTGCCATCGGGACTAGCGGGACCACCGGGGAGCTGTTTTTT. It codes for CAIGTSGTTGELFF.

This clonotype turned up a few times. This chain uses TRBV28 with TRBJ2-5; 11 positions match TRBD2. Germline V lookup: CDR1 MDHEN, CDR2 SYDVKM. V was clipped by 5 bases and J by 5 bases; unmatched bases: 10. This CDR3 contains 16 residues. The CDR3 protein is CASSIVAGGPRETQYF. CDR3 bases: TGTGCCAGCAGTATCGTAGCGGGAGGGCCGAGGGAGACCCAGTACTTC.

This chain links TRBV2 with TRBJ2-1, with 13 positions matching TRBD2. Per germline, CDR1 SNHLY and CDR2 FYNNEI. Losses at the gene ends were 4 bases for V and 5 bases for J; bases not matched to a gene: 8. The CDR3 totals 17 residues. The CDR3 is CASSVIGGLAGDNEQFF. CDR3 bases: TGTGCCAGCAGTGTTATAGGAGGACTAGCGGGAGACAATGAGCAGTTCTTC. The full variable domain, with the rest looked up from reference TRBV2 and TRBJ2-1, is EPEVTQTPSHQVTQMGQEVILRCVPISNHLYFYWYRQILGQKVEFLVSFYNNEISEKSEIFDDQFSVERPDGSNFTLKIRSTKLEDSAMYFCASSVIGGLAGDNEQFFGPGTRLTVL.

The rearrangement joins TRBV7-9 to TRBJ2-2; D is perhaps TRBD2 (5 bases). Germline V lookup: CDR1 SEHNR, CDR2 FQNEAQ (reference sequence). V gave up 1 base and J gave up 3 bases, with 15 bases separating them. This CDR3 has 17 residues. This CDR3 reads CASSLVPAGLYTGELFF. In DNA form, the CDR3 reads TGTGCCAGCAGCTTAGTACCCGCCGGACTCTACACCGGGGAGCTGTTTTTT.

In its sample, this clonotype was seen a few times. The chain combines TRBV29-1 with TRBJ2-2; D not resolved. The germline CDR1 and CDR2 sequences are SQVTM and ANQGSEA. The CDR3 loop spans 13 amino acids. V was shortened by 3 bases and J by 2 bases, with 7 bases between the two germline ends. The CDR3 DNA sequence: TGCAGCGTTGACAGGAGAAACACCGGGGAGCTGTTTTTT. Its translation: CSVDRRNTGELFF.

The chain uses TRBV6-5 and TRBJ1-1; D is possibly TRBD1 (6 bases). Germline assignment: CDR1 MNHEY and CDR2 SVGAGI. V lost 2 bases to trimming and J lost 4 bases, with 11 bases between them. The CDR3 has 14 residues. This CDR3 reads CASSYGGGGTEAFF. CDR3 DNA sequence: TGTGCCAGCAGTTACGGGGGCGGGGGCACTGAAGCTTTCTTT.

In this sample, this clonotype turned up a few times. The genes are TRBV3-1 and TRBJ1-2; D perhaps matches TRBD1 (5 bases). The germline gives CDR1 LGHDT, CDR2 YNNKEL (reference sequence). V was shortened by 3 bases and J by 9 bases, with 17 bases between the two germline ends. CDR3 length equals 14 residues. CDR3 sequence (DNA): TGTGCCAGCAGCCATGAAATCGGGGACCCATGCTACACCTTC. Its protein is CASSHEIGDPCYTF.

In this sample, this clonotype turned up many times. This sequence joins TRBV12-3 or TRBV12-4 and TRBJ1-2; D might be TRBD1 (6 bases). The CDR3 totals 13 residues. V shed 5 bases and J shed 2 bases, with 9 bases lying between them. CDR3 DNA sequence: TGTGCCAGCAGTAGAGGGGGAAACTATGGCTACACCTTC. The encoded protein is CASSRGGNYGYTF.

There are many counts of this clonotype. V is TRBV7-6 and J is TRBJ2-3; tentatively, D is TRBD1 (5 bases). The V gene lost 1 base and the J gene lost 0 bases, with 8 bases spanning the gap. The CDR3 covers 15 residues. Per the germline V gene, CDR1 is SGHVS and CDR2 is FNYEAQ. The CDR3 here is CASSLEDSSTDTQYF. The CDR3 bases are TGTGCCAGCAGCTTAGAAGACAGCAGCACAGATACGCAGTATTTT.

The J gene is TRBJ1-1, the V gene TRBV5-1, with TRBD1 as a possible D gene (6 bases). V was clipped by 1 base and J by 4 bases, with 14 bases between them. CDR1 is SGHRS, CDR2 YFSETQ, per germline. This CDR3 has 15 amino acids. CDR3 in DNA: TGCGCCAGCAGCTTGAACCGGGGGCAGAGCACTGAAGCTTTCTTT. This translates into CASSLNRGQSTEAFF.

This rearrangement joins TRBV9 to TRBJ2-1, with TRBD2 matching over 8 bases. V shed 0 bases and J 6 bases; nucleotides not matched to a gene: 8. Germline lookup yields CDR1 SGDLS and CDR2 YYNGEE. CDR3 length: 16 residues. The chain's CDR3 is CASSVAHYGRANEQFF. CDR3 sequence (DNA): TGTGCCAGCAGCGTAGCTCATTACGGGAGGGCCAATGAGCAGTTCTTC.

The J gene is TRBJ2-7, the V gene TRBV10-3; TRBD1 aligns across 8 bases. Trimming at V came to 10 bases and at J to 2 bases, leaving 13 bases not matched to a gene. CDR1 is ENHRY, CDR2 SYGVKD, per germline. There are 15 residues in the CDR3. DNA of the CDR3: TGTGCCACCGCGCCCGGACAGGGTAGGACCTACGAGCAGTACTTC. Its translation is CATAPGQGRTYEQYF.

In this sample, this clonotype turned up a few times. V is TRBV5-6 and J is TRBJ1-2, with a tentative D call TRBD1 (5 bases). CDR1 is SGHDT and CDR2 is YYEEEE in the germline V gene. Trimming stripped 0 bases from V and 3 bases from J, with 9 bases between. The CDR3 extends over 14 amino acids. In nucleotides, the CDR3 is TGTGCCAGCAGCTTGGACGGGGCGGACTATGGCTACACCTTC. Amino acid sequence: CASSLDGADYGYTF.

This clonotype was recorded a few times. The V and J genes are TRBV4-1 and TRBJ2-7; 8 nucleotides line up with TRBD1. V lost 0 bases, J lost 2 bases, and 3 bases stayed unmatched. The germline gives CDR1 MGHRA, CDR2 YSYEKL. The CDR3 consists of 15 residues. The CDR3 nucleotides read TGCGCCAGCAGCCAAGAGGGGACAGGAGCCTACGAGCAGTACTTC. Translated, it gives CASSQEGTGAYEQYF.

The chain recombines TRBV6-2 or TRBV6-3 with TRBJ2-7; 8 bases are shared with TRBD2. The germline gives CDR1 MNHEY, CDR2 SVGEGT. CDR3 size: 15 residues. The V gene end was trimmed by 5 bases and the J gene end by 4 bases; junction bases not matched to a gene: 10. CDR3 amino acids: CASSTSGGGFYEQYF. CDR3 DNA: TGTGCCAGCAGTACCTCGGGAGGGGGATTTTACGAGCAGTACTTC.

This clonotype was counted a few times. V usage is TRBV23-1 and J usage is TRBJ2-1; D call uncertain. TRBV23-1 is given ORF status, its function remaining uncertain. This CDR3 region has 20 residues. V was pared by 2 bases and J by 0 bases, with 23 bases between. The CDR3 protein is CASSQVLGRASPSSYNEQFF. The CDR3 DNA reads TGCGCCAGCAGTCAAGTGTTAGGACGGGCATCGCCCAGCTCCTACAATGAGCAGTTCTTC.

The chain employs TRBV7-9 and TRBJ1-5; 7 bases line up with TRBD1. Germline V lookup: CDR1 SEHNR, CDR2 FQNEAQ (reference sequence). The CDR3 sequence is 16 residues long. J gave up 2 bases and V 5 bases, and 9 bases lay outside the gene matches. In DNA, the CDR3 is TGTGCCAGCAGCCTAACAGGGGTTAATGGCAATCAGCCCCAGCATTTT. It is translated as CASSLTGVNGNQPQHF.